One sample yielded the 8 T cell receptor beta chains listed below, sequenced in a study of shared clonotypes between healthy human individuals. The repertoire was sequenced with immunoSEQ multiplex PCR; TCRdb's copy has only in-frame clones and lacks some. The profile covers approximately 1,000,000 clones, with 70% to 80% appearing a single time and 0.4% to 0.55% taken by the ten largest. The sequenced sample consisted of memory CD4+ T cells from PBMCs. Subset indicated: CD45RA-negative fraction. These TCRs come from a man between 18 and 29 years old in good health. Some clones in this sample may be carry-over from other donors' samples.

In its sample, this clone was seen many times. The chain has TRBV4-1 and TRBJ1-2; D is undetermined. The germline V gene has CDR1 MGHRA and CDR2 YSYEKL. Between the trimmed V and J ends, which lost 0 bases and 0 bases, there was a span of 11 bases. The CDR3 totals 16 residues. The CDR3 sequence is CASSQDLSATNYGYTF. Written as DNA, the CDR3 is TGCGCCAGCAGCCAAGATCTTTCAGCCACTAACTATGGCTACACCTTC.

This sequence joins TRBV7-2 and TRBJ2-5; no clear D. Germline V gives CDR1 SGHTA, CDR2 FQGNSA. Trimming took off 5 bases at V and 5 bases at J, with 9 bases between the two ends. This CDR3 contains 12 residues. The CDR3 sequence is CASSIHPETQYF. The CDR3 nucleotides read TGTGCCAGCAGCATCCACCCGGAGACCCAGTACTTC.

This clone was found once. V gene TRBV9 combines with J gene TRBJ1-1; 9 nucleotides align to TRBD1. V was pared by 3 bases and J by 4 bases, with 7 bases of the junction left unmatched. CDR1 and CDR2 from the germline V gene are SGDLS and YYNGEE. The CDR3 is 15 amino acids. CDR3 loop: CASSGRDRGSTEAFF. In nucleotides, the CDR3 is TGTGCCAGCAGCGGAAGAGACAGGGGGAGCACTGAAGCTTTCTTT.

About this clone itself: The same CDR3 also results from other DNA sequences found in this sample. The rearrangement links TRBV28 to TRBJ1-1, with D possibly being TRBD1 (6 bases). Germline V gene sequence: CDR1 MDHEN, CDR2 SYDVKM. V lost 3 bases to trimming and J lost 1 base, with 12 bases between them. The CDR3 contains 15 residues. The CDR3 loop is CASSLGGGANTEAFF. CDR3 coding DNA: TGTGCCAGCAGTTTGGGGGGCGGCGCGAACACTGAAGCTTTCTTT.

This clone showed up just a few times. This chain connects TRBV20-1 to TRBJ1-1; perhaps TRBD1 as D (5 bases). V lost 3 bases, J lost 6 bases, and 8 bases lay in between. The CDR3 loop spans 11 amino acids. Germline V CDR1 and CDR2: DFQATT, SNEGSKA (reference sequence). The CDR3 sequence: CSASETAEAFF. The CDR3 DNA follows: TGCAGTGCTAGTGAGACAGCTGAAGCTTTCTTT.

The genes are TRBV5-4 and TRBJ2-1, with 10 bases matching TRBD1. The trim removed 1 base at V and 3 bases at J, leaving 7 bases unmatched. Germline V gene sequence: CDR1 SGHNT, CDR2 YYREEE (reference sequence). The CDR3 extends over 17 amino acids. CDR3 nucleotides: TGTGCCAGCAGCTTGTTTGGGGACAGGGGTAGCTACAATGAGCAGTTCTTC. This sequence encodes CASSLFGDRGSYNEQFF.

This chain joins TRBV28 and TRBJ2-1, with 9 bases aligning to TRBD1. The CDR3 is made up of 15 amino acids. Trimming at V came to 6 bases and at J to 2 bases, leaving 5 bases not matched to a gene. Germline CDR1 reads MDHEN; CDR2 reads SYDVKM. CDR3 nucleotide sequence: TGTGCCAGCAGCCGCGACAGGGGGGCCTACAATGAGCAGTTCTTC. Its translation is CASSRDRGAYNEQFF.

The gene calls are TRBV4-3 and TRBJ2-1, with 8 bases aligning to TRBD2. Germline V lookup: CDR1 LGHNA, CDR2 YSLEER. This CDR3 region has 16 residues. The J segment lost 5 bases and the V segment lost 4 bases, leaving 10 bases of the junction unmatched. For the CDR3, the DNA is TGCGCCAGCAGCCCCGATGCGGGGGGAATAAACAATGAGCAGTTCTTC. Amino acid sequence: CASSPDAGGINNEQFF.